This T cell receptor beta chain is drawn from a study of T cell responses to AZD1222 COVID-19 vaccine. The study's findings and limits: White British ancestry dominated among donors, who included more females, and clonal diversity was possibly underestimated. Scientists sampled the repertoires only once the peak T cell response had passed. Along spike, vaccine-associated CD4 TCRs were found throughout, with dominance at 160-218 and 743-854. Breadth and depth of Spike-specific TCRs rose after two AZD1222 doses.

Generated by immunoSEQ multiplex PCR, the TCRdb table keeps only in-frame clones and is missing some. This table holds 200,000 or so clones, about 91% found once. This clone was counted a single time. The antigen remains unidentified. Germline CDR1 is LNHDA and CDR2 is SQIVND (reference sequence). V gave up 10 bases and J gave up 2 bases; unmatched junction bases: 13. The length of the CDR3 is 15 residues. V is TRBV19 and J is TRBJ1-1; 7 bases are shared with TRBD1. The sequences come from peripheral blood, collected on day 0 of AZD1222 vaccination. This TCR came from an adult in good health. Here the CDR3 reads CATRRGQRGNTEAFF. The CDR3 DNA is TGTGCCACGCGGAGGGGACAGCGGGGTAACACTGAAGCTTTCTTT.